What follows is one TCR beta chain and its context. The source of the sample is a study of blood T cell repertoires in COVID-19. Generated by immunoSEQ multiplex PCR, the TCRdb table keeps only in-frame clones and is missing some. Of 300,000 to 350,000 clones listed, roughly 87% are singletons. The study drew participants aged about 18 to 95 years from 20 to 30 US areas. CDR3 length equals 14 residues. Per germline, CDR1 SGHRS and CDR2 YFSETQ. J was trimmed by 4 bases and V by 3 bases; bases with no gene match: 4. The chain recombines TRBV5-1 with TRBJ1-1, with 9 bases identical to TRBD1. This sequence was found in a woman in her twenties or thirties who had recovered from COVID-19. Sequenced: PBMCs or T cells enriched from blood (not recorded which). For the CDR3, the DNA is TGCGCCAGCAGCTGGGGACAGGGTAGCACTGAAGCTTTCTTT. This gives the protein CASSWGQGSTEAFF.